The T cell receptor (beta chain) under discussion was sequenced for a study of cytomegalovirus exposure and HLA in healthy donors. Study as a whole: As released early, the data held 75 million to 90 million unique TCRs from HLA-typed donors.

The germline CDR1 and CDR2 sequences are SGHTS and YDEGEE. This CDR3 is built from 13 residues. The V gene end was trimmed by 4 bases and the J gene end by 4 bases; junction bases not matched to a gene: 4. The PCR used 60 Vbeta and 13 Jbeta primers. The protocol was immunoSEQ multiplex PCR, while the TCRdb copy is restricted to in-frame clones and leaves out a portion. The sample consists of approximately 140,000 clones, around 77% of them appearing once. Only one count was recorded for this clone. This chain uses TRBV5-8 with TRBJ2-7, with 8 bases that match TRBD1. Sequencing input: PBMCs. The source is a woman in her sixties in good health and CMV-seronegative. CDR3 in amino acids: CASSVDRVYEQYF. The CDR3 nucleotides are TGTGCCAGCAGCGTGGACAGGGTGTACGAGCAGTACTTC.